Listed below are T cell receptor beta chains from one sample, sequenced in a study of T-cell reconstitution after alpha-beta-depleted transplantation in children. TCRdb used MiXCR to reprocess the PCR reads, holding one entry per CDR3 protein. The sample has 260,000 or so distinct CDR3 sequences; around 12% are singletons. Sequencing used PBMCs from the stem cell graft donor, obtained from the stem cell graft. The receptor source for this set is a human donor who donated a stem cell graft to a child with acute lymphoblastic leukemia. Both conserved end residues are part of each CDR3. The order of the fields is J gene, D gene, V gene, clone size, CDR3 DNA, CDR3 protein. A D gene is named only where the DNA matches it firmly. Not all rows give a size; the values are once, few, many and, for expanded clones, a class.

J: TRBJ1-1; D: -; V: TRBV7-9; size: many; DNA: TGTGCCAGCAGCTCAAAGACCACCGGGTCCCCAAGCGAAGCTTTCTTT; CDR3: CASSSKTTGSPSEAFF
J: TRBJ1-2; D: -; V: TRBV20-1; size: many; DNA: TGCAGTGCTGTAGGGGAAAACTATGGCTACACCTTC; CDR3: CSAVGENYGYTF
J: TRBJ1-1; D: -; V: TRBV27; size: many; DNA: TGTGCCAGCAGCTCGGTGTTAGGGGGTGAAGCTTTCTTT; CDR3: CASSSVLGGEAFF
J: TRBJ1-1; D: TRBD1; V: TRBV3-1; size: many; DNA: TGTGCCAGCAGCCAAGCCGGGACAGAGGACACTGAAGCTTTCTTT; CDR3: CASSQAGTEDTEAFF
J: TRBJ1-2; D: TRBD1; V: TRBV29-1; size: many; DNA: TGCAGCGTTGAACCACCAAGACAGGGACCTGTGGATGGCTACACCTTC; CDR3: CSVEPPRQGPVDGYTF
J: TRBJ1-2; D: TRBD1; V: TRBV6-1; size: -; DNA: TGTGCCAGCAGTGAAACGGGGACAGGGTTCTCATATGGCTACACCTTC; CDR3: CASSETGTGFSYGYTF
J: TRBJ2-1; D: -; V: TRBV5-1; size: few; DNA: TGCGCCAGCAGCTCGATCAGCGATGAGCAGTTCTTC; CDR3: CASSSISDEQFF
J: TRBJ2-3; D: TRBD2; V: TRBV7-9; size: many; DNA: TGTGCCAGCAGCACGCGGACTAGCGGGACAGATACGCAGTATTTT; CDR3: CASSTRTSGTDTQYF
J: TRBJ2-1; D: -; V: TRBV13; size: -; DNA: TGTGCCAGCAGCTTAGGCCTCAGCAGGGATCGTGAGCAGTTCTTC; CDR3: CASSLGLSRDREQFF
J: TRBJ1-5; D: TRBD1; V: TRBV20-1; size: many; DNA: TGCAGTGCTAGGTTAGACAGGGTCGTAGGAGGTCAGCCCCAGCATTTT; CDR3: CSARLDRVVGGQPQHF
J: TRBJ2-5; D: -; V: TRBV7-2; size: many; DNA: TGTGCCAGCAGCCCCGGACGGGCTGCGGAGACCCAGTACTTC; CDR3: CASSPGRAAETQYF
J: TRBJ1-4; D: -; V: TRBV7-9; size: many; DNA: TGTGCCAGCAGCCCCTTTCAAGGGGAAAAACTGTTTTTT; CDR3: CASSPFQGEKLFF
J: TRBJ2-1; D: TRBD1; V: TRBV6-1; size: many; DNA: TGTGCCAGCAGTGAATCGGGGCAGGGGGCCTACAATGAGCAGTTCTTC; CDR3: CASSESGQGAYNEQFF
J: TRBJ2-7; D: TRBD2; V: TRBV27; size: many; DNA: TGTGCCAGCAGTTCCCGGACGGGGCTAGCGGGGGTGACCTACGAGCAGTACTTC; CDR3: CASSSRTGLAGVTYEQYF
J: TRBJ2-7; D: TRBD1; V: TRBV6-2/TRBV6-3; size: many; DNA: TGTGCCAGCAGTTACGGGCCGGGACAGGGGAACGAGCAGTACTTC; CDR3: CASSYGPGQGNEQYF
J: TRBJ2-4; D: TRBD1; V: TRBV10-3; size: -; DNA: TGTGCCATCAGCCCGAGGGGGGGGGTGCCGGGACAGGGCGTCGGGTCTCAAGCCAAAAACATTCAGTACTTC; CDR3: CAISPRGGVPGQGVGSQAKNIQYF
J: TRBJ2-7; D: TRBD2; V: TRBV6-1; size: -; DNA: TGTGCCAGCTGGGGCGGGGGGCTAGGATACGAGCAGTACTTC; CDR3: CASWGGGLGYEQYF
J: TRBJ2-5; D: -; V: TRBV5-6; size: few; DNA: TGTGCCAGCAGCTTGCGACGGGGGGCGGGGGAGACCCAGTACTTC; CDR3: CASSLRRGAGETQYF
J: TRBJ2-3; D: TRBD2; V: TRBV29-1; size: few; DNA: TGCAGCGCCGGACTAGCGGGAGGGAAAGATACGCAGTATTTT; CDR3: CSAGLAGGKDTQYF
J: TRBJ1-5; D: -; V: TRBV12-3/TRBV12-4; size: few; DNA: TGTGCCAGCAGTTTAAACGGGTATCAGCCCCAGCATTTT; CDR3: CASSLNGYQPQHF
J: TRBJ2-7; D: -; V: TRBV20-1; size: many; DNA: TGCAGTGCTAGAGGAGGACATGGGATGGGATTAGGCTACGAGCAGTACTTC; CDR3: CSARGGHGMGLGYEQYF
J: TRBJ2-7; D: -; V: TRBV20-1; size: few; DNA: TGCAGTGCTCCGGACAGTGCCTACGAGCAGTACTTC; CDR3: CSAPDSAYEQYF
J: TRBJ2-3; D: -; V: TRBV29-1; size: many; DNA: TGCAGCGCTAAAGCCGGGACAACTAGCACAGATACGCAGTATTTT; CDR3: CSAKAGTTSTDTQYF
J: TRBJ2-3; D: -; V: TRBV13; size: many; DNA: TGTGCCAGCAGCTTAGAGACAAACCGGAGGACAGATACGCAGTATTTT; CDR3: CASSLETNRRTDTQYF
J: TRBJ2-7; D: TRBD1; V: TRBV29-1; size: -; DNA: TGCAGCGTTGAAGGGACAGGGCCCGAGCAGTACTTC; CDR3: CSVEGTGPEQYF
J: TRBJ1-5; D: -; V: TRBV20-1; size: many; DNA: TGCAGTGCTAGGGCGACAGGAGGGAATCAGCCCCAGCATTTT; CDR3: CSARATGGNQPQHF
J: TRBJ2-2; D: -; V: TRBV7-9; size: many; DNA: TGTGCCAGCAGCTCCGGGAACACCGGGGAGCTGTTTTTT; CDR3: CASSSGNTGELFF
J: TRBJ2-7; D: TRBD1; V: TRBV20-1; size: many; DNA: TGCAGCATGGAGACAGGGTCCTACGAGCAGTACTTC; CDR3: CSMETGSYEQYF
J: TRBJ1-6; D: -; V: TRBV12-3/TRBV12-4; size: many; DNA: TGTGCCAGCAGGGACAGTTATAATTCACCCCTCCACTTT; CDR3: CASRDSYNSPLHF
J: TRBJ1-6; D: -; V: TRBV27; size: many; DNA: TGTGCCAGCAGAACCGACCGACGGCAGTATAATTCACCCCTCCACTTT; CDR3: CASRTDRRQYNSPLHF
J: TRBJ2-7; D: TRBD2; V: TRBV25-1; size: many; DNA: TGTGCCTCGGGCCTAGCGGACTACGAGCAGTACTTC; CDR3: CASGLADYEQYF
J: TRBJ2-1; D: TRBD2; V: TRBV5-1; size: -; DNA: TGCGCCAGCAGCTTGGAGGCCGGGGGGACTACGGGTGAGCAGTTCTTC; CDR3: CASSLEAGGTTGEQFF
J: TRBJ2-7; D: -; V: TRBV6-2/TRBV6-3; size: -; DNA: TGTGCCAGCACTCGACAGGCCTACCACGAGCAGTACTTC; CDR3: CASTRQAYHEQYF
J: TRBJ2-3; D: -; V: TRBV12-5; size: many; DNA: TGTGCTAGTGGTCCCGGACAGAACACAGATACGCAGTATTTT; CDR3: CASGPGQNTDTQYF
J: TRBJ1-1; D: -; V: TRBV5-1; size: many; DNA: TGCGCCAGCACCCCTGGCCTCCTGACATCGCCGAACACTGAAGCTTTCTTT; CDR3: CASTPGLLTSPNTEAFF
J: TRBJ2-1; D: TRBD2; V: TRBV9; size: -; DNA: TGTGCCAGCAGCGACGGGGGGGGGATTGGCAATGAGCAGTTCTTC; CDR3: CASSDGGGIGNEQFF